These T cell receptor beta chains were read from a single sample in a study of cytomegalovirus exposure and HLA in healthy donors. TCRdb's copy holds only in-frame clones and misses some; the assay was immunoSEQ multiplex PCR. The sample records some 170,000 clones, approximately 78% being singletons. Material: PBMCs. Receptors originate from a girl under 10 years old in good health and CMV-seropositive. Both conserved end residues are part of each CDR3. The D gene is left open where the match is weak. Not all rows give a size; the values are once, few, many and, for expanded clones, a class.

d_gene	v_gene	abundance	j_gene	CDR3nt	CDR3aa
TRBD1	TRBV4-1	NA	TRBJ1-1	TGCGCCAGCAGCCCCTGGACAGGGGACACTGAAGCTTTCTTT	CASSPWTGDTEAFF
NA	TRBV7-2	NA	TRBJ2-5	TGTGCCAGCAGCCCCGTCGGTGAGACCCAGTACTTC	CASSPVGETQYF
TRBD2	TRBV27	NA	TRBJ2-1	TGTGCCAGCAGTTTGGGGGGGACTAGCGGGGAGCAGTTCTTC	CASSLGGTSGEQFF
NA	TRBV29-1	NA	TRBJ2-5	TGCAGCACGTATGGGCTGCTAGAGACCCAGTACTTC	CSTYGLLETQYF
NA	TRBV28	NA	TRBJ2-3	TGTGCCAGCAGGAGGGGCACAGATACGCAGTATTTT	CASRRGTDTQYF
NA	TRBV27	NA	TRBJ2-7	TGTGCCAGCAGTTTAACGGGACTCCTCTACGAGCAGTACTTC	CASSLTGLLYEQYF
TRBD2	TRBV10-1	NA	TRBJ2-3	TGCGCCACCACCCCTAGCGGGAGAACAGATACGCAGTATTTT	CATTPSGRTDTQYF
NA	TRBV7-9	NA	TRBJ2-7	TGTTCCAGCAGCCGGGGATTAAGGACGGACTTATACCCCTACGAGCAGTACTTC	CSSSRGLRTDLYPYEQYF
NA	TRBV4-1	NA	TRBJ2-2	TGCGCCAGCAGCCAAGCCTTTTCACAGGGCGGGGAGCTGTTTTTT	CASSQAFSQGGELFF
TRBD1	TRBV30	NA	TRBJ2-7	TGTGCCTGGAGTGGGGGACAGGTGCAGTACTTC	CAWSGGQVQYF
NA	TRBV30	NA	TRBJ2-7	TGTGCCTGGATAAGGTACTCGGGAGAGCAGTACTTC	CAWIRYSGEQYF
TRBD1	TRBV29-1	NA	TRBJ1-2	TGCAGCGTGAGGGACAGGGAGATTATGGGCTACACCTTC	CSVRDREIMGYTF
TRBD2	TRBV7-9	NA	TRBJ2-1	TGTGCCAGCAGCTACGGACTAGCGGGAGGGCCAAACAATGAGCAGTTCTTC	CASSYGLAGGPNNEQFF
TRBD1	TRBV7-8	NA	TRBJ2-3	TGTGCCAGCAGCTCCTGGACAGGTGATGCCCTTTCTAGCACAGATACGCAGTATTTT	CASSSWTGDALSSTDTQYF
TRBD2	TRBV4-1	NA	TRBJ2-5	TGCGCCAGCAGCCAACTGGGACTAGCGGGAGAAGAGACCCAGTACTTC	CASSQLGLAGEETQYF
NA	TRBV10-1	NA	TRBJ1-4	TGCGCCAGCAGTGCTACCTCGGGTGAAAAACTGTTTTTT	CASSATSGEKLFF
TRBD1	TRBV29-1	NA	TRBJ2-2	TGCAGCGCAGCAGGGGGCGCGAACACCGGGGAGCTGTTTTTT	CSAAGGANTGELFF
NA	TRBV4-2	NA	TRBJ2-5	TGTGCCAGCAGCCAAGATGGGGGCGGGGAGACCCAGTACTTC	CASSQDGGGETQYF
NA	TRBV4-1	NA	TRBJ1-5	TGCGCCAGCAGCCAAGATCCGAGGGATCAGCCCCAGCATTTT	CASSQDPRDQPQHF
TRBD1	TRBV2	NA	TRBJ1-4	TGTGCCAGCAGTGCGATTCAACCGACAGGGAGGTTTTTT	CASSAIQPTGRFF
NA	TRBV19	NA	TRBJ2-5	TGTGCCAGTAGCCCAGGACAGACTCTAGAAGAGACCCAGTACTTC	CASSPGQTLEETQYF
NA	TRBV6-6	NA	TRBJ2-7	TGTGCCAGCAGTTACAGCGGAGCCTCCTACGAGCAGTACTTC	CASSYSGASYEQYF
NA	TRBV5-6	NA	TRBJ2-1	TGTGCCAGCAGCCCCAGGGTGGCAGGGGTTGAGCAGTTCTTC	CASSPRVAGVEQFF
TRBD2	TRBV7-9	NA	TRBJ2-1	TGTGCCAGCAGCCCCGGACTAGGTCGGTCTTTGGATGAGCAGTTCTTC	CASSPGLGRSLDEQFF
TRBD1	TRBV30	NA	TRBJ1-2	TGTGCCTGGGACCGGGACAGGGCTCCTAACTATGGCTACACCTTC	CAWDRDRAPNYGYTF
NA	TRBV2	NA	TRBJ2-1	TGTGCCAGCAGCGTAGGGGATGAGCAGTTCTTC	CASSVGDEQFF
TRBD2	TRBV27	NA	TRBJ2-3	TGTGCCAGCAGTTTTTTAGCGGGAGGGCCCGGTGGAGATACGCAGTATTTT	CASSFLAGGPGGDTQYF
TRBD2	TRBV2	NA	TRBJ2-2	TGTGCCAGCAGAAGAGTAGCGGGAGGATCTAGAAGCACCGGGGAGCTGTTTTTT	CASRRVAGGSRSTGELFF
NA	TRBV30	few	TRBJ1-5	TGTGCCTGGAGTGCTCGCGGAGGTCAGCCCCAGCATTTT	CAWSARGGQPQHF
TRBD1	TRBV9	NA	TRBJ2-7	TGTGCCAGCAGCGCGCACTTACAGGGGGCGGGGGAGCAGTACTTC	CASSAHLQGAGEQYF
NA	TRBV5-1	NA	TRBJ2-3	TGCGCCAGCAGCTTGGAGGTCGGGGACACAGATACGCAGTATTTT	CASSLEVGDTDTQYF
NA	TRBV27	NA	TRBJ1-3	TGTGCCAGCAGTTCCGGGGGTCCTGGAAACACCATATATTTT	CASSSGGPGNTIYF
TRBD2	TRBV7-2	NA	TRBJ2-2	TGTGCCAGCAGCTTACTAGCGGGAGGGACCGGGGAGCTGTTTTTT	CASSLLAGGTGELFF
NA	TRBV28	NA	TRBJ2-3	TGTGCCACCGGGGGTGATACGCAGTATTTT	CATGGDTQYF
NA	TRBV18	NA	TRBJ1-5	TGTGCCAGCTCCGCCGGAGGGCCCAACAATCAGCCCCAGCATTTT	CASSAGGPNNQPQHF
TRBD2	TRBV19	NA	TRBJ2-3	TGTGCCAGTAGTATATCACTAGCGGGGCGCCCTGGCACAGATACGCAGTATTTT	CASSISLAGRPGTDTQYF
NA	TRBV30	NA	TRBJ2-2	TGTGCCTGGAGTGTAATTCTGAACACCGGGGAGCTGTTTTTT	CAWSVILNTGELFF
TRBD1	TRBV30	NA	TRBJ2-3	TGTGCCTGGGAAAAGGACAGGTCCGAAAATACGCAGTATTTT	CAWEKDRSENTQYF